This TCR beta chain was profiled in a study of Ad26.COV2.S vaccination and SARS-CoV-2 variants. Overall study results and limits: Vaccine and placebo recipients had similar non-spike TCR breadth.

With V trimmed by 6 bases and J by 0 bases, 5 bases remained unmatched. The CDR3 totals 15 residues. Germline loops: CDR1 KGHSH, CDR2 LQKENI. This clone has only a few counts. Its antigen is still unknown. The treatment here: 15 to 20 received Ad26.COV2.S at low or high dose, single or two shots; about 5 received placebo; per-sample allocation not given. Following the first vaccine or placebo injection, samples were taken on day 63. An Ad26 vector that expressed Wuhan-strain SARS-CoV-2 spike constituted the vaccine. TCRdb's copy holds only in-frame clones and misses some; the assay was immunoSEQ multiplex PCR. The profile shows approximately 360,000 clones, 83% of them singletons.

This sequence was found in a person between 18 and 59 years old who received the Ad26.COV2.S COVID-19 vaccine or a placebo. Sequenced material: peripheral blood, taken in a trial of Ad26.COV2.S vaccine versus placebo. The J gene is TRBJ1-5, the V gene TRBV18; 7 positions agree with TRBD1. As DNA, the CDR3 is TGTGCCAGCTCCTTCGGACAGGTTAGCAATCAGCCCCAGCATTTT. This translates into CASSFGQVSNQPQHF.